This TCR beta chain derives from a study of blood T cell repertoires in COVID-19. About the study: Collection of acute and convalescent COVID-19 samples took place in the United States, Italy and Spain.

Per the original methods: Reference gene primer amplification yielded estimated nucleated cell counts. Sequenced by immunoSEQ multiplex PCR; TCRdb stores in-frame clones only, minus some. V and J calls plus clone size are reproduced from that table; the DNA served to infer D and trimming. The sample lists under 300,000 clones, less than 90% occurring once. V lost 4 bases to trimming and J lost 6 bases, with 4 bases between them. Germline CDR1 is MDHEN and CDR2 is SYDVKM. The CDR3 consists of 11 residues. Cohort assignment relied on participant-reported clinical history. The sample was PBMCs or T cells enriched from blood (not recorded which). This rearrangement joins TRBV28 to TRBJ1-5; D is uncertain. The source is a woman in her 50s who had recovered from COVID-19. Here the CDR3 reads CASSSSQPQHF. CDR3 bases: TGTGCCAGCAGTTCTAGTCAGCCCCAGCATTTT. Combining the CDR3 with reference TRBV28 and TRBJ1-5 gives the whole variable domain DVKVTQSSRYLVKRTGEKVFLECVQDMDHENMFWYRQDPGLGLRLIYFSYDVKMKEKGDIPEGYSVSREKKERFSLILESASTNQTSMYLCASSSSQPQHFGDGTRLSIL.